Shown below are 11 T cell receptor beta chains from a single sample sequenced in a study of lymphopenia after photon versus proton radiotherapy (dated by TCRdb to between 2017 and 2020). Library generation was performed with the immunoSEQ multiplex PCR assay. TCRdb mirrors the immuneACCESS table, restricted to in-frame sequences. Some clones are absent from its copies; in checked studies, under half trace to an unresolved V gene, and the reason for the others is unknown. The sample has around 33,000 clones on record, about 91% of them singletons. The ten most abundant clones make up around 7% of the sample. Sequenced material: peripheral blood, taken from a patient treated with proton-based radiotherapy. The receptors were sampled from a woman in her sixties or seventies with pancreatic cancer. Some clones in this sample may be carry-over from other donors' samples.

This chain joins TRBV4-1 and TRBJ1-2; the D gene is possibly TRBD1 (6 bases). V lost 0 bases to trimming and J lost 8 bases, with 22 bases between them. Germline CDR1 and CDR2: MGHRA and YSYEKL. CDR3 length: 17 residues. CDR3 loop: CASSQEGGSDGIDGYTF. In nucleotides, the CDR3 is TGCGCCAGCAGCCAAGAAGGGGGGAGCGATGGAATAGACGGCTACACCTTC.

This clone was seen once. V is TRBV7-9 and J is TRBJ1-1; D gene unclear. The V end lost 0 bases, the J end lost 11 bases, and 19 bases lay between the germline ends. The CDR3 runs to 15 residues. From germline, CDR1 is SEHNR and CDR2 FQNEAQ (reference sequence). The CDR3 DNA reads as TGTGCCAGCAGCTTAGCCCAGGCGGGCCCAAGGTGGGCTTTCTTT. This translates into CASSLAQAGPRWAFF.

This chain uses TRBV27 with TRBJ2-2; 7 nucleotides align to TRBD1. The CDR3 is 15 amino acids. The germline V gene encodes CDR1 MNHEY and CDR2 SMNVEV (reference sequence). J gave up 7 bases and V 6 bases, and 11 bases lay outside the gene matches. DNA for the CDR3: TGTGCCAGCAGCCGACGACAGGGCAGAGACGGGGAGCTGTTTTTT. Translated: CASSRRQGRDGELFF.

This chain connects TRBV19 to TRBJ1-2; TRBD1 might be the D (5 bases). The CDR3 length is 14 residues. V was clipped by 6 bases and J by 6 bases, with 17 bases between them. CDR1 is LNHDA, CDR2 SQIVND, per germline (reference sequence). Here the CDR3 reads CASRTTEGGDGYTF. DNA for the CDR3: TGTGCCAGTAGGACGACGGAAGGAGGGGATGGCTACACCTTC.

The J gene is TRBJ2-7, the V gene TRBV5-6; D possibly corresponds to TRBD1 (7 bases). Germline V gene data show CDR1 as SGHDT and CDR2 as YYEEEE. The V and J ends lost 3 bases and 2 bases respectively, with 18 bases between them. The CDR3 extends over 16 amino acids. CDR3 in DNA: TGTGCCAGCAGCTCCCTCGTAGCGGACAGGACCTACGAGCAGTACTTC. Its translation is CASSSLVADRTYEQYF.

The chain links TRBV25-1 to TRBJ1-2; D uncertain. The V and J ends lost 4 bases and 8 bases respectively, with 14 bases between them. CDR1 is MGHDK, CDR2 SYGVNS, per germline. The CDR3 has 13 residues. CDR3 protein: CASSAPVYPGYTF. The CDR3 region has the DNA TGTGCCAGCAGTGCTCCTGTTTACCCGGGCTACACCTTC.

The rearrangement links TRBV6-5 to TRBJ1-2; unclear D gene. V was trimmed by 0 bases and J by 4 bases, leaving 9 bases between them. This CDR3 contains 14 residues. Germline values: CDR1 MNHEY, CDR2 SVGAGI. The CDR3 here is CASSYSRRGYGYTF. CDR3 sequence (DNA): TGTGCCAGCAGTTACTCCCGTCGGGGCTATGGCTACACCTTC.

The chain recombines TRBV12-5 with TRBJ2-1; D may be TRBD2 (5 bases). V lost 1 base to trimming and J lost 5 bases, with 6 bases between them. The CDR3 length is 13 residues. The germline gives CDR1 LGHNT, CDR2 FRNRAP. The CDR3 sequence is CASGLGTHNEQFF. Written as DNA, the CDR3 is TGTGCTAGTGGTTTGGGGACTCACAATGAGCAGTTCTTC. Drawing the rest from reference TRBV12-5 and TRBJ2-1, the complete variable domain is DARVTQTPRHKVTEMGQEVTMRCQPILGHNTVFWYRQTMMQGLELLAYFRNRAPLDDSGMPKDRFSAEMPDATLATLKIQPSEPRDSAVYFCASGLGTHNEQFFGPGTRLTVL.

This clone was observed once. V usage is TRBV7-2 and J usage is TRBJ2-7, with a tentative D call TRBD2 (5 bases). CDR1 is SGHTA and CDR2 is FQGNSA in the germline V gene. CDR3 size: 13 residues. With 5 bases removed from V and 2 bases from J, the gap between germline ends came to 10 bases. CDR3 coding DNA: TGTGCCAGCAGCCTTGACTACACCTACGAGCAGTACTTC. It encodes CASSLDYTYEQYF.

This clone was observed once. The chain couples TRBV7-2 to TRBJ1-1; D unresolved. Germline V CDR1 and CDR2: SGHTA, FQGNSA. This CDR3 has 15 amino acids. V lost 1 base and J 4 bases, leaving 13 bases between the germline ends. CDR3 amino acids: CASSLEFGFGTEAFF. The CDR3 DNA sequence: TGTGCCAGCAGCTTAGAGTTTGGCTTCGGCACTGAAGCTTTCTTT.

The J gene is TRBJ2-3, the V gene TRBV5-1; D is tentatively TRBD1 or TRBD2 (5 bases each). This CDR3 has 17 amino acids. Germline V gene lookup returns CDR1 SGHRS and CDR2 YFSETQ. V gave up 2 bases and J gave up 4 bases, with 20 bases separating them. The CDR3 here is CASSFGSGPSGADTQYF. CDR3 DNA: TGCGCCAGCAGCTTTGGGTCAGGGCCCAGCGGTGCAGATACGCAGTATTTT.